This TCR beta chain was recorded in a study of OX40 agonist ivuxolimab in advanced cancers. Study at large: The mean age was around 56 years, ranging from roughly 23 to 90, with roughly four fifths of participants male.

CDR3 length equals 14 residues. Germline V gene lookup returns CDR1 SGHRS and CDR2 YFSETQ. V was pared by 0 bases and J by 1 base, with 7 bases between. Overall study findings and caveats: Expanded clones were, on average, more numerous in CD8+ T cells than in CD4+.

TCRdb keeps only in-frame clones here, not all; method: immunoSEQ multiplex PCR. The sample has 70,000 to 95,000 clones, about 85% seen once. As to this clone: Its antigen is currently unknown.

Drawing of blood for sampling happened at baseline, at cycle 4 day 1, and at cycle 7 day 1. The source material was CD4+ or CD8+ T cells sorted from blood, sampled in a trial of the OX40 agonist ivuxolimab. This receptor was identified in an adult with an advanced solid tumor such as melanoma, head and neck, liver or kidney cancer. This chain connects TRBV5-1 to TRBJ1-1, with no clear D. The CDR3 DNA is TGCGCCAGCAGCTTGGGGCCGACGAACACTGAAGCTTTCTTT. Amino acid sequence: CASSLGPTNTEAFF.